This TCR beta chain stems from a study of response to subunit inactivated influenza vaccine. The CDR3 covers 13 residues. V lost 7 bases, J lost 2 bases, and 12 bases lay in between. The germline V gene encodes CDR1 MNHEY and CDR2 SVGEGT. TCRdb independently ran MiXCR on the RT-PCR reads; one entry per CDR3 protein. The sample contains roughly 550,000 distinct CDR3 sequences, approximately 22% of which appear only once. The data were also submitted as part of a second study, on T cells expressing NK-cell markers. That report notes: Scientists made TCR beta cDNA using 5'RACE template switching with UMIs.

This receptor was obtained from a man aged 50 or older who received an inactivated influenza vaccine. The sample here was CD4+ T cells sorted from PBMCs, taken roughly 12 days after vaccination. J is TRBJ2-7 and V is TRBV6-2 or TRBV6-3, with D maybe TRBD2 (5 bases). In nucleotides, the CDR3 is TGTGCCAGCACGGACTTACCAACCTACGAGCAGTACTTC. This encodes CASTDLPTYEQYF.